This T cell receptor beta chain was documented in a study of tumor-infiltrating lymphocytes in primary liver carcinoma. The wider study: The patients, men and women alike, were aged 30 to 69 years.

The investigators made TCR beta cDNA from approximately 0.5 ug total RNA, using a constant-region primer. Libraries for TCR beta were built through three nested multiplex PCR rounds, which together made up a slightly modified ARM-PCR procedure. Researchers ran the first two PCR rounds for roughly 10 cycles each with TRBV1-TRBV30 forward primers and a C-beta reverse primer. TCRdb passed the multiplex PCR reads through MiXCR, listing each CDR3 protein once. The sample records roughly 100,000 distinct CDR3 sequences, about four fifths being singletons. Co-extracting RNA and DNA was done with roughly 17-32 mg of unsorted bulk tissue as input. Points on this clonotype: One end of the junction is discordant with germline, which a read error may explain.

The CDR3 loop spans 16 amino acids. Germline loops: CDR1 SGHDT, CDR2 YYEEEE. The material sequenced was liver tumor tissue from sampling region 3. As to subset: tumor region T3, left-lateral pole. The source of this sequence is a man between 35 and 55 years old with primary liver carcinoma and hepatitis B virus infection. The chain recombines TRBV5-6 with TRBJ1-2, with D tentatively TRBD1 (5 bases). The CDR3 here is CVSSHDYRDPNYGYTF. The CDR3 region has the DNA TGTGTCAGCAGCCACGATTACCGGGACCCTAACTATGGCTACACCTTC.